The TCR beta chain under discussion was sequenced for a study of blood T cell repertoires in COVID-19. Study as a whole: COVID-19 samples from acute and convalescent phases originated in the United States, Italy and Spain. T cells, B-cell-depleted T cells, or PBMCs provided the cDNA or gDNA that served as material.

The CDR3 spans 16 residues. Trimming took 6 bases from V and 9 from J; bases not matched to a gene: 12. CDR1 and CDR2 (germline): KGHSH, LQKENI. As handled by the study authors: Researchers report that nucleated cell counts were estimated from reference gene primer amplification. Assay: immunoSEQ multiplex PCR; the TCRdb copy retains only in-frame clones and omits some. Clone size and the V and J calls come from that table; the DNA yielded D and trimming. The sample yields 70,000 to 90,000 clones, 65% to 90% seen once. The gene calls are TRBV18 and TRBJ2-1; 12 bases fit TRBD2. The receptor's source is a man in his 60s with acute or convalescent COVID-19. The sample taken for sequencing was peripheral blood. As DNA, the CDR3 is TGTGCCAGCTCGCCGAAGTCTAGCGGGGGGGCGTCTGAGCAGTTCTTC. It encodes CASSPKSSGGASEQFF.